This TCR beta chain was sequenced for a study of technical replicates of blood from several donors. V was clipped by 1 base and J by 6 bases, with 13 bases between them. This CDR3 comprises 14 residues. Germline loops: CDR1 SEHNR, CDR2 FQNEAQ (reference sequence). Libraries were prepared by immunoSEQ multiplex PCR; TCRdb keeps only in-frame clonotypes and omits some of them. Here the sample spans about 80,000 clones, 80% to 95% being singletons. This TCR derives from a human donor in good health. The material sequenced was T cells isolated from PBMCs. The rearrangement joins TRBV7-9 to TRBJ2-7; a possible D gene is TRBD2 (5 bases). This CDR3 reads CASSLGGLPGEQYF. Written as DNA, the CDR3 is TGTGCCAGCAGCTTAGGAGGACTCCCAGGCGAGCAGTACTTC. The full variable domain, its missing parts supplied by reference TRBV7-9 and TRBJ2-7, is DTGVSQNPRHKITKRGQNVTFRCDPISEHNRLYWYRQTLGQGPEFLTYFQNEAQLEKSRLLSDRFSAERPKGSFSTLEIQRTEQGDSAMYLCASSLGGLPGEQYFGPGTRLTVT.